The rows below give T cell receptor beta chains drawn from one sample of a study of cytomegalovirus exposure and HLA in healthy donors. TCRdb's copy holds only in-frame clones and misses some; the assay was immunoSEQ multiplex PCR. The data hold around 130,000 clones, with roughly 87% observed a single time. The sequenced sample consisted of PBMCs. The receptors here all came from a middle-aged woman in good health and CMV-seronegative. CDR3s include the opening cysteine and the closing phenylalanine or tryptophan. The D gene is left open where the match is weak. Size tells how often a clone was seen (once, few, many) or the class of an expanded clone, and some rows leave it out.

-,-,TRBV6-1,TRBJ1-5,TGTGCCAGCAGCGGTGACTGGAATCAGCCCCAGCATTTT,CASSGDWNQPQHF
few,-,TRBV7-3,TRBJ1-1,TGTGCCAGCAGTGGGACGGCGGGGACTGAAGCTTTCTTT,CASSGTAGTEAFF
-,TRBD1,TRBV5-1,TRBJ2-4,TGCGCCAGCAGCCCCGGACAGGGGGAGGGCATTCAGTACTTC,CASSPGQGEGIQYF
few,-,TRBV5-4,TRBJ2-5,TGTGCCAGCAGCTCGCAGGGTGAGGAGACCCAGTACTTC,CASSSQGEETQYF
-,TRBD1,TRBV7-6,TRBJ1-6,TGTGCCAGCAGCCCATACCCCCGGGACAGCGTTCGAGTATATAATTCACCCCTCCACTTT,CASSPYPRDSVRVYNSPLHF
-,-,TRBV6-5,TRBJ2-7,TGTGCCAGCAGGACAGACTACGAGCAGTACTTC,CASRTDYEQYF
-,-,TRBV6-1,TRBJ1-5,TGTGCCAGCGGACGGACACCTCCCGGCAATCAGCCCCAGCATTTT,CASGRTPPGNQPQHF
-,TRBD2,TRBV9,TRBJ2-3,TGTGCCAGCAGCCCCTTCCTGGGGGGGGATACGCAGTATTTT,CASSPFLGGDTQYF
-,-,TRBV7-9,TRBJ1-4,TGTGCCAGCAGCTTAGTGGGTCGGGGAAATGAAAAACTGTTTTTT,CASSLVGRGNEKLFF
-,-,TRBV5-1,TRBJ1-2,TGCGCCAGCAGCTTGGCCTCGTCCTATGGCTACACCTTC,CASSLASSYGYTF
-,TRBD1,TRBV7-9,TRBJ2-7,TGTGCCAGCAGCTTAGCGGGGGCAGGGGGATCCTACGAGCAGTACTTC,CASSLAGAGGSYEQYF
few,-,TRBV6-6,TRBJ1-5,TGTGCCAGCAGTCCAGCGGGTCAGCCCCAGCATTTT,CASSPAGQPQHF
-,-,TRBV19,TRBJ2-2,TGTGCCAGTACCCACAGGGATGGAGCCGGGGAGCTGTTTTTT,CASTHRDGAGELFF
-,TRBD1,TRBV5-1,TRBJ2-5,TGCGCCAGCAGCCTACAACGGACAGGGCGGGAGACCCAGTACTTC,CASSLQRTGRETQYF
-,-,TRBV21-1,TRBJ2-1,TGTGCCAGCAGCACCCCCTTGCCCCCTCCGGGACTAGGATACAATGAGCAGTTCTTC,CASSTPLPPPGLGYNEQFF
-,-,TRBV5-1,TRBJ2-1,TGCGCCAGCAGCTTGCGGGACTCCGACAATGAGCAGTTCTTC,CASSLRDSDNEQFF
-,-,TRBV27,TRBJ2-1,TGTGCCAGCAGTCCAAGGACAGGGAAAGGGGCGGGAGGGCCCTTCTTC,CASSPRTGKGAGGPFF
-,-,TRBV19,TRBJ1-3,TGTGCCAGTAGTTTCCTGCCCGGCGGGGTTGGAAACACCATATATTTT,CASSFLPGGVGNTIYF
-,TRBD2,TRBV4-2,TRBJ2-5,TGTGCCAGCAGCCAAGTCCGGGGGGGACGGGAGACCCAGTACTTC,CASSQVRGGRETQYF
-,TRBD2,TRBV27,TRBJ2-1,TGTGCCAGCAGTTTCGTAGCGGGAGGGCCACACAATGAGCAGTTCTTC,CASSFVAGGPHNEQFF
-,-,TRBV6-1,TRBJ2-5,TGTGCCAGCGGTGCAGGGGGGAACCAAGAGACCCAGTACTTC,CASGAGGNQETQYF
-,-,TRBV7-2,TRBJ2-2,TGTGCCAGCAGCTTATCAGGTCCTGCCACCGGGGAGCTGTTTTTT,CASSLSGPATGELFF
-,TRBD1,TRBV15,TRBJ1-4,TGTGCCACCAGCCCACGGACAGGGGCAATTGAAAAACTGTTTTTT,CATSPRTGAIEKLFF
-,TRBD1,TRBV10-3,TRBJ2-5,TGTGCCATCAGTGATGGACAGGTTGAGGAGACCCAGTACTTC,CAISDGQVEETQYF
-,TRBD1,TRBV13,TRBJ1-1,TGTGCCAGCAGCATTCCGGGACAGGGGAAAACTGAAGCTTTCTTT,CASSIPGQGKTEAFF
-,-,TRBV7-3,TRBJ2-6,TGTGCCAGCAGCTTAAGTCCCACTGGGGCCAACGTCCTGACTTTC,CASSLSPTGANVLTF
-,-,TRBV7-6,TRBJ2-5,TGTGCCAGCAGCTTAGGTTCCTTCCCAGAGACCCAGTACTTC,CASSLGSFPETQYF
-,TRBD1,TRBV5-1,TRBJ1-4,TGCGCCAGCAGCTTGGGACAGGGGAATGAAAAACTGTTTTTT,CASSLGQGNEKLFF
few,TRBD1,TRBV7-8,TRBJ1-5,TGTGCCAGCAGCTTAGGTTACAGGGGGCGGATTCAGCCCCAGCATTTT,CASSLGYRGRIQPQHF
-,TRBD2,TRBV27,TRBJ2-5,TGTGCCAGCAGTCGACTAGCGGGGGGGACCCAAGAGACCCAGTACTTC,CASSRLAGGTQETQYF
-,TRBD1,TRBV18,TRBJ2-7,TGTGCCAGCTCACCCGGGACAGGGACTTTCGAGCAGTACTTC,CASSPGTGTFEQYF
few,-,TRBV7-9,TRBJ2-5,TGTTCCAGCAGCCCCTCCCACACAGCTCAAGAGACCCAGTACTTC,CSSSPSHTAQETQYF
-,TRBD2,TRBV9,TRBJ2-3,TGTGCCAGCAGCCCACACCTAGCGGGAGTTTGGACAGATACGCAGTATTTT,CASSPHLAGVWTDTQYF
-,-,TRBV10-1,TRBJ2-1,TGCGCCAGCAGCCACTCACCTACTCTGAGGGCGGCCGAGCAGTTCTTC,CASSHSPTLRAAEQFF
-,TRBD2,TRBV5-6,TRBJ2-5,TGTGCCAGCAGTTATATTGCGGGGGAGGAGACCCAGTACTTC,CASSYIAGEETQYF
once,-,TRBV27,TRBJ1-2,TGTGCCAGCAGTTTACGTCCAGAAAGAACCGATGGCTACACCTTC,CASSLRPERTDGYTF
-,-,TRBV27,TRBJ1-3,TGTGCCAGCAGTTCGGGGGGAAACACCATATATTTT,CASSSGGNTIYF
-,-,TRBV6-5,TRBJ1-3,TGTGCCAGCAGTTACTCGGGGGGAGGAAACACCATATATTTT,CASSYSGGGNTIYF
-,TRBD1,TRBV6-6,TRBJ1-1,TGTGCCAGCAGCCCCGGGACAGGGAGGGGGAACACTGAAGCTTTCTTT,CASSPGTGRGNTEAFF
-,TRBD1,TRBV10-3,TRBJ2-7,TGTGCCATCAGTGAAGTGGGACAGGGGAGGAGCTCCTACGAGCAGTACTTC,CAISEVGQGRSSYEQYF
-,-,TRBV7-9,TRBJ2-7,TGTGCCAGCAGCCCCGCCGGCGGCTACGAGCAGTACTTC,CASSPAGGYEQYF
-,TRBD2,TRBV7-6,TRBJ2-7,TGTGCCAGCAGCTATAGCGGGAGCCCCAGGGGCGAGCAGTACTTC,CASSYSGSPRGEQYF
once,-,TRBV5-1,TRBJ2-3,TGCGCCAGCGAAGCGGGCCAGAACACAGATACGCAGTATTTT,CASEAGQNTDTQYF
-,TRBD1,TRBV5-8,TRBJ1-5,TGTGCCAGCAGGAGAAGCGGACAGGGGAGACAGCCCCAGCATTTT,CASRRSGQGRQPQHF
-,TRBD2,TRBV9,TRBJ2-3,TGTGCCAGCAGCGCCACTAGCGGGAGGCGGGGCACAGATACGCAGTATTTT,CASSATSGRRGTDTQYF
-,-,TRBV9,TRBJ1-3,TGTGCCAGCAGCGTAGAGGGAGCGAACCTTGGAAACACCATATATTTT,CASSVEGANLGNTIYF
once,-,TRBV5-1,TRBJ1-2,TGCGCCAGCAGCTTGTCAGTACAAAACTATGGCTACACCTTC,CASSLSVQNYGYTF
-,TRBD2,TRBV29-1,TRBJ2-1,TGCAGCGTGAATGGACTAGCGGGAGGGCCGGTTTTTTACAATGAGCAGTTCTTC,CSVNGLAGGPVFYNEQFF
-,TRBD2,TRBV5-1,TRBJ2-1,TGCGCCAGCAGCTCCCGACTTAGTAGCGGGGGCTACAATGAGCAGTTCTTC,CASSSRLSSGGYNEQFF
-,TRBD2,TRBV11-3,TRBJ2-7,TGTGCCAGCAGCGTCGGGACTAGCAGGTACGAGCAGTACTTC,CASSVGTSRYEQYF
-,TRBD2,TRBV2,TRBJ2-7,TGTGCCAGCAGCGCCCTAGCGGTATACTACGAGCAGTACTTC,CASSALAVYYEQYF
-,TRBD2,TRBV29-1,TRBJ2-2,TGCAGCGCTAGGGAGGGCCGGGACACCGGGGAGCTGTTTTTT,CSAREGRDTGELFF